The sequence of this T cell receptor beta chain was determined in a study of shared clonotypes between healthy human individuals. The wider study: The study used three CD4 naive, three CD4 memory, two CD8 naive and one CD8 memory plate per donor.

Regarding the study as a whole: Clonotypes that were shared across a handful of donors made up approximately 5.1% of naive CD4 clonotypes. Large sequencing depth failed to make sorted-subset sequencing complete, rarefaction showed.

Clones were read by immunoSEQ multiplex PCR, and TCRdb kept only the in-frame ones, dropping some. This table has over 1.4 million clones, roughly 96% appearing once. About this clone: Its cognate antigen is unknown.

Naive CD45RA+ and memory CD45RA-negative subsets were split from CD4+ cells. CDR1 and CDR2 from the germline V gene are SGHTA and FQGNSA. The ends were cut back, 3 bases at V and 2 bases at J, with 14 bases in the middle. This CDR3 has 15 amino acids. The source material was naive CD4+ T cells sorted from blood. Subset described: CD45RA+ positively selected. This clonotype originated in a man under 40 in good health. V usage is TRBV7-2 and J usage is TRBJ2-7; a possible D gene is TRBD1 (5 bases). The CDR3 DNA sequence: TGTGCCAGCAGCTTGGGGCCCCCCGTGCCCTACGAGCAGTACTTC. It specifies CASSLGPPVPYEQYF.